The clone carrying this TCR beta chain appeared a few times. The source of the sample is a study of blood T cell repertoires in COVID-19. The CDR3 is 14 amino acids. Trimming pared 0 bases from V and 5 bases from J, leaving 8 bases between. Germline-derived CDR1 and CDR2 are LGHDT and YNNKEL (reference sequence). TCRdb's table, derived via immunoSEQ multiplex PCR, lists solely in-frame clones and lacks some. The data hold approximately 220,000 clones, with about 88% observed a single time. This clonotype originated in a woman aged 25 to 45 who had recovered from COVID-19. V is TRBV3-1 (or the pseudogene TRBV3-2) and J is TRBJ1-5, with D possibly being TRBD1 (5 bases). The sequenced material came from PBMCs or T cells enriched from blood (not recorded which). The CDR3 DNA is TGTGCCAGCAGCCAAGACAGGGCCGATCAGCCCCAGCATTTT. Translated, it gives CASSQDRADQPQHF.